The clone carrying this T cell receptor beta chain was found once. Here immunoSEQ multiplex PCR was the method, and the copy in TCRdb shows in-frame clones only, minus some. The table shows around 500,000 clones, with 75% to 90% occurring only once. These data come from a study of blood T cell repertoires in COVID-19. The origin of this receptor is a woman aged 55-69 years who had recovered from COVID-19. Sequencing used PBMCs or T cells enriched from blood (not recorded which).

In DNA, the CDR3 is TGCGCCAGCAGCGGGCAGGGGATAACACCCCTCCACTTT. Protein product: CASSGQGITPLHF. The V gene is TRBV4-1, the J gene TRBJ1-6; perhaps TRBD1 as D (6 bases). V lost 5 bases, J lost 11 bases, and 13 bases lay in between. The CDR3 covers 13 residues. Germline V CDR1 and CDR2: MGHRA, YSYEKL.